This is a list of T cell receptor beta chains from one sample in a study of blood T cell repertoires in COVID-19. Only in-frame clones appear in the TCRdb table, and some are missing; sequencing was by immunoSEQ multiplex PCR. The repertoire holds 200,000 to 300,000 clones, with more than 80% as singletons. The sequenced sample consisted of peripheral blood. These TCRs come from a human donor in a cohort sampled during active COVID-19. CDR3s include the opening cysteine and the closing phenylalanine or tryptophan. A D gene is named only where the DNA matches it firmly. Clone size appears in some rows only: once, few, many, or a class for an expanded clone.

CDR3 DNA: TGTGCCAGCAGCGTAGCGGCAGGGTCAACAGATACGCAGTATTTT
CDR3 protein: CASSVAAGSTDTQYF
V gene: TRBV9
J gene: TRBJ2-3
D gene: NA
clone size: NA

CDR3 DNA: TGTGCCACCGCGAGACAGGGTCGATCCTACGAGCAGTACTTC
CDR3 protein: CATARQGRSYEQYF
V gene: TRBV2
J gene: TRBJ2-7
D gene: TRBD1
clone size: NA

CDR3 DNA: TGCAGCGCCGTCGCGGACAGTACCTATGGCTACACCTTC
CDR3 protein: CSAVADSTYGYTF
V gene: TRBV29-1
J gene: TRBJ1-2
D gene: NA
clone size: NA

CDR3 DNA: TGTGCCAGCAGTGAAGGGACAGGGGGAGATACGCAGTATTTT
CDR3 protein: CASSEGTGGDTQYF
V gene: TRBV6-4
J gene: TRBJ2-3
D gene: TRBD1
clone size: NA

CDR3 DNA: TGTGCCAGCACCCTCCGACAGGATCAGAACACTGAAGCTTTCTTT
CDR3 protein: CASTLRQDQNTEAFF
V gene: TRBV7-9
J gene: TRBJ1-1
D gene: NA
clone size: NA

CDR3 DNA: TGTGCCAGCAGCCTTGTGACAGGACCCTACGAGCAGTACTTC
CDR3 protein: CASSLVTGPYEQYF
V gene: TRBV7-4
J gene: TRBJ2-7
D gene: NA
clone size: NA

CDR3 DNA: TGTGCCAGCAAAGGACAGAATAACTATGGCTACACCTTC
CDR3 protein: CASKGQNNYGYTF
V gene: TRBV12-3/TRBV12-4
J gene: TRBJ1-2
D gene: NA
clone size: NA

CDR3 DNA: TGTGCCAGCAGCGTGCAGGGGACTAGCGGGAGCAATGAGCAGTTCTTC
CDR3 protein: CASSVQGTSGSNEQFF
V gene: TRBV7-2
J gene: TRBJ2-1
D gene: TRBD2
clone size: once

CDR3 DNA: TGCGCCAGCAGAATGGGACTAGAGTACAATGAGCAGTTCTTC
CDR3 protein: CASRMGLEYNEQFF
V gene: TRBV5-1
J gene: TRBJ2-1
D gene: TRBD2
clone size: once

CDR3 DNA: TGTGCCACCAGCAGAGCACTCCAGGGGAGGAACACTGAAGCTTTCTTT
CDR3 protein: CATSRALQGRNTEAFF
V gene: TRBV15
J gene: TRBJ1-1
D gene: NA
clone size: once

CDR3 DNA: TGCGCCAGCAGCCAGGGACAGGGCGGGGACACTGAAGCTTTCTTT
CDR3 protein: CASSQGQGGDTEAFF
V gene: TRBV4-1
J gene: TRBJ1-1
D gene: TRBD1
clone size: NA

CDR3 DNA: TGTGCCAGCAGCGGAGCTAGCGGGAGGAATGAGCAGTTCTTC
CDR3 protein: CASSGASGRNEQFF
V gene: TRBV7-2
J gene: TRBJ2-1
D gene: TRBD2
clone size: NA

CDR3 DNA: TGTGCCAGCAGTGCGGACAGGGGGCGCAAAACCGGGGAGCTGTTTTTT
CDR3 protein: CASSADRGRKTGELFF
V gene: TRBV6-1
J gene: TRBJ2-2
D gene: TRBD1
clone size: once

CDR3 DNA: TGCGCCAGCAGCCAAGCCCGGGACAGGGCGGCCGGGGAGCTGTTTTTT
CDR3 protein: CASSQARDRAAGELFF
V gene: TRBV4-1
J gene: TRBJ2-2
D gene: TRBD1
clone size: NA

CDR3 DNA: TGTGCCAGCAACCTCCGCAGGGATGGCTACACCTTC
CDR3 protein: CASNLRRDGYTF
V gene: TRBV5-6
J gene: TRBJ1-2
D gene: NA
clone size: NA

CDR3 DNA: TGTGCCAGCAGCTGGTTCGGGACAGGGTCCGTCGGGGAGCTGTTTTTT
CDR3 protein: CASSWFGTGSVGELFF
V gene: TRBV5-4
J gene: TRBJ2-2
D gene: TRBD1
clone size: NA

CDR3 DNA: TGTGCCAGCAGTATAGACAGGGGGGATGGAAACACCATATATTTT
CDR3 protein: CASSIDRGDGNTIYF
V gene: TRBV6-5
J gene: TRBJ1-3
D gene: TRBD1
clone size: NA

CDR3 DNA: TGTGCCAGCTCGCCAGGACAGGCTTCATCGAACACTGAAGCTTTCTTT
CDR3 protein: CASSPGQASSNTEAFF
V gene: TRBV18
J gene: TRBJ1-1
D gene: TRBD1
clone size: NA

CDR3 DNA: TGCGCCAGCAGCAGGGACAGGGGTCACGAGCAGTACTTC
CDR3 protein: CASSRDRGHEQYF
V gene: TRBV5-1
J gene: TRBJ2-7
D gene: TRBD1
clone size: NA

CDR3 DNA: TGTGCCAGCAGTTACTCTACAGGCAGAGAGACCCAGTACTTC
CDR3 protein: CASSYSTGRETQYF
V gene: TRBV6-5
J gene: TRBJ2-5
D gene: NA
clone size: NA

CDR3 DNA: TGTGCCAGTAGTATGGGGACAGGGGGCTATATTTATACCACCGGGGAGCTGTTTTTT
CDR3 protein: CASSMGTGGYIYTTGELFF
V gene: TRBV19
J gene: TRBJ2-2
D gene: TRBD1
clone size: NA

CDR3 DNA: TGTGCCAGCTCACCGGCGGCTAGCGGGTACAATGAGCAGTTCTTC
CDR3 protein: CASSPAASGYNEQFF
V gene: TRBV18
J gene: TRBJ2-1
D gene: TRBD2
clone size: NA